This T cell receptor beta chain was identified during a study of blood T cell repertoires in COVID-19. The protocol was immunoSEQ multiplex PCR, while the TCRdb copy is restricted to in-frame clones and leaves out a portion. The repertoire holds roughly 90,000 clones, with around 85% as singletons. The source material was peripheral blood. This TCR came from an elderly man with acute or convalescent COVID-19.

CDR3 region: CASSPGGTTNYGYTF. The DNA of the CDR3 is TGTGCCAGCAGCCCGGGGGGCACGACTAACTATGGCTACACCTTC. The chain is built from TRBV7-9 and TRBJ1-2; D perhaps matches TRBD1 (6 bases). Germline CDR1 reads SEHNR; CDR2 reads FQNEAQ (reference sequence). CDR3 size: 15 residues. V shed 5 bases and J shed 0 bases, with 13 bases lying between them.